This TCR beta chain originates from a study of T cells after somatic rescue of genetic block. Assay: immunoSEQ multiplex PCR; the TCRdb copy retains only in-frame clones and omits some. The table shows 95,000 to 120,000 clones, with about nine tenths occurring only once. Details on this clone: The sample has other DNA sequences that encode this CDR3 too.

CDR3 length: 15 amino acids. With 1 base removed from V and 1 base from J, the gap between germline ends came to 10 bases. In germline, CDR1 is SGHTA, CDR2 FQGTGA. This clonotype originated in a woman between 18 and 29 years old. The sequenced sample was peripheral blood mononuclear cells (PBMCs). The J gene is TRBJ2-5, the V gene TRBV7-3; maybe TRBD1 (6 bases). CDR3 protein: CASSLSGGLQETQYF. In DNA form, the CDR3 reads TGTGCCAGCAGCTTAAGTGGGGGCCTCCAAGAGACCCAGTACTTC.